These T cell receptor beta chains were read from a single sample in a study of blood T cell repertoires in COVID-19. Sequencing used immunoSEQ multiplex PCR; TCRdb keeps in-frame clones, though not all of them. The table records a few hundred thousand clones, almost 90% of them present only once. The material sequenced was PBMCs or T cells enriched from blood (not recorded which). These receptor sequences come from a man between 25 and 39 years old who had been exposed to COVID-19. Both conserved end residues are part of each CDR3. D genes are given only for firm matches. Clone sizes are given selectively: once, few, many, or a class where the clone is expanded.

TRBV30	-	TRBJ1-2	-	CAWSPGTDYGYTF	TGTGCCTGGAGCCCCGGGACTGATTATGGCTACACCTTC
TRBV5-1	-	TRBJ1-6	-	CASSSRGSPLHF	TGCGCCAGCAGTTCCAGAGGGTCACCCCTCCACTTT
TRBV14	-	TRBJ2-3	-	CASSQDIRATDTQYF	TGTGCCAGCAGCCAGGACATCCGGGCCACAGATACGCAGTATTTT
TRBV5-5	TRBD2	TRBJ2-3	once	CASSWGGSTDTQYF	TGTGCCAGCAGCTGGGGGGGAAGCACAGATACGCAGTATTTT
TRBV4-3	-	TRBJ1-1	-	CASSPGGGTEAFF	TGCGCCAGCAGCCCGGGGGGAGGAACTGAAGCTTTCTTT
TRBV3-1/TRBV3-2	-	TRBJ2-5	-	CASSLRETQYF	TGTGCCAGCAGCTTGCGGGAGACCCAGTACTTC
TRBV13	-	TRBJ1-1	-	CASSLGEGLNTEAFF	TGTGCCAGCAGCTTAGGGGAGGGTTTGAACACTGAAGCTTTCTTT
TRBV4-1	-	TRBJ1-6	-	CASSQVGGKRESPLHF	TGCGCCAGCAGCCAAGTTGGAGGGAAGAGGGAATCACCCCTCCACTTT
TRBV14	-	TRBJ1-6	-	CASSPLANSPLHF	TGTGCCAGCAGCCCCCTAGCGAATTCACCCCTCCACTTT
TRBV19	TRBD1	TRBJ1-4	-	CASSTGTGNEKLFF	TGTGCCAGTAGTACCGGGACAGGGAATGAAAAACTGTTTTTT
TRBV11-3	-	TRBJ2-5	-	CASSSREQETQYF	TGTGCCAGCAGCTCAAGAGAACAGGAGACCCAGTACTTC
TRBV7-7	-	TRBJ2-3	-	CASSLGPGMGTDTQYF	TGTGCCAGCAGCTTAGGTCCGGGTATGGGCACAGATACGCAGTATTTT
TRBV18	TRBD1	TRBJ1-1	-	CASSPGQARGYTEAFF	TGTGCCAGCTCACCTGGACAGGCTAGGGGGTACACTGAAGCTTTCTTT
TRBV2	-	TRBJ1-5	once	CASKRDSLAGNQPQHF	TGTGCCAGCAAGAGGGATTCTCTTGCTGGCAATCAGCCCCAGCATTTT
TRBV12-3/TRBV12-4	-	TRBJ1-2	-	CAIVGGALYGYTF	TGTGCCATTGTGGGTGGGGCTCTCTATGGCTACACCTTC
TRBV7-2	TRBD1	TRBJ2-1	few	CASSFGQVGEQFF	TGTGCCAGCAGCTTCGGACAGGTCGGTGAGCAGTTCTTC
TRBV9	-	TRBJ1-1	-	CASDTGLNTEAFF	TGTGCCAGCGATACAGGGCTTAACACTGAAGCTTTCTTT
TRBV9	TRBD1	TRBJ1-3	few	CASSVVGDRSSGNTIYF	TGTGCCAGCAGCGTAGTTGGGGACAGGAGCTCTGGAAACACCATATATTTT
TRBV6-2/TRBV6-3	-	TRBJ1-5	-	CASSYGSGGNQPQHF	TGTGCCAGCAGTTACGGGTCAGGGGGCAATCAGCCCCAGCATTTT
TRBV7-2	-	TRBJ1-1	-	CASSNSGTNEAFF	TGTGCCAGCAGCAACTCCGGGACAAATGAAGCTTTCTTT
TRBV3-1/TRBV3-2	TRBD2	TRBJ2-1	-	CASSPIPLAGGINEQFF	TGTGCCAGCAGTCCTATCCCACTAGCGGGGGGTATCAATGAGCAGTTCTTC
TRBV6-5	-	TRBJ2-3	once	CGVRNRDTQYF	TGTGGTGTAAGAAACCGGGATACGCAGTATTTT
TRBV13	-	TRBJ2-1	once	CASSLGPGYNEQFF	TGTGCCAGCAGCTTAGGTCCGGGTTACAATGAGCAGTTCTTC
TRBV6-5	TRBD2	TRBJ2-3	-	CASNTVDLAGGAQYF	TGTGCCAGCAACACCGTAGACCTAGCGGGGGGGGCGCAGTATTTT
TRBV27	-	TRBJ2-7	-	CASSLGPSYEQYF	TGTGCCAGCAGTTTAGGGCCCTCCTACGAGCAGTACTTC
TRBV19	-	TRBJ1-1	-	CASSIDLSRREAFF	TGTGCCAGTAGTATAGATCTGTCCAGAAGAGAAGCTTTCTTT
TRBV7-2	TRBD2	TRBJ2-6	-	CASSHGTRFLGGANVLTF	TGTGCCAGCAGCCACGGGACTAGATTTTTAGGTGGGGCCAACGTCCTGACTTTC
TRBV6-4	TRBD1	TRBJ2-5	-	CASSPGQMETQYF	TGTGCCAGCAGTCCGGGACAGATGGAGACCCAGTACTTC
TRBV1	-	TRBJ2-3	-	CTSSQEGGAVLKDTQYF	TGCACCAGCAGCCAGGAAGGGGGGGCCGTGTTAAAAGATACGCAGTATTTT
TRBV12-5	-	TRBJ1-3	-	CASGLAILPLNYSGNTIYF	TGTGCTAGTGGTTTGGCCATACTCCCCCTGAACTACTCTGGAAACACCATATATTTT
TRBV5-1	-	TRBJ1-1	few	CASSLQAGGDTEAFF	TGCGCCAGCAGCTTGCAGGCAGGCGGGGACACTGAAGCTTTCTTT
TRBV18	TRBD1	TRBJ1-2	few	CASSTSGTGGEGYTF	TGTGCCAGCTCAACCTCCGGGACAGGGGGTGAAGGCTACACCTTC
TRBV11-2	-	TRBJ2-7	-	CASSLFLRGSYEQYF	TGTGCCAGCAGCTTATTCCTACGGGGGTCCTACGAGCAGTACTTC
TRBV12-3/TRBV12-4	TRBD1	TRBJ1-3	-	CASSSGTGGSVYF	TGTGCCAGCAGTTCGGGGACAGGGGGTAGCGTATATTTT
TRBV18	-	TRBJ1-1	-	CASSPLGTSNTEAFF	TGTGCCAGCTCACCACTCGGGACAAGTAACACTGAAGCTTTCTTT
TRBV29-1	-	TRBJ1-4	-	CSVDAGSTNEKLFF	TGCAGCGTTGATGCAGGGTCAACTAATGAAAAACTGTTTTTT
TRBV27	-	TRBJ2-7	-	CASSPTQVLVHEQYF	TGTGCCAGCAGTCCAACGCAGGTCCTCGTCCACGAGCAGTACTTC
TRBV7-8	-	TRBJ2-7	once	CASSPEPGVYEQYF	TGTGCCAGCAGCCCCGAACCGGGGGTTTATGAGCAGTACTTC
TRBV30	-	TRBJ1-2	-	CAWSPSTQGYTF	TGTGCCTGGAGCCCCTCAACACAGGGCTACACCTTC
TRBV5-1	-	TRBJ1-4	-	CASSLGPTNEKLFF	TGCGCCAGCAGCTTGGGGCCAACTAATGAAAAACTGTTTTTT
TRBV19	TRBD1	TRBJ2-1	-	CASGIGTGVGASYNEQFF	TGTGCCAGTGGCATCGGGACAGGGGTCGGGGCCTCCTACAATGAGCAGTTCTTC
TRBV3-1/TRBV3-2	TRBD1	TRBJ2-1	-	CASRETGTGAHNEQFF	TGTGCCAGCAGAGAGACCGGGACAGGGGCGCACAATGAGCAGTTCTTC
TRBV18	TRBD1	TRBJ1-4	-	CASSPGGTGEKLFF	TGTGCCAGCAGCCCAGGGGGTACAGGAGAAAAACTGTTTTTT
TRBV5-1	TRBD1	TRBJ1-6	-	CASSLGQGTNSPLHF	TGCGCCAGCAGCTTGGGACAGGGGACTAATTCACCCCTCCACTTT
TRBV20-1	TRBD2	TRBJ2-7	-	CSASTAMGLAAEQYF	TGCAGTGCTAGTACGGCTATGGGACTAGCGGCCGAGCAGTACTTC
TRBV9	-	TRBJ2-4	-	CASSTFPRGKNIQYF	TGTGCCAGCAGCACTTTCCCCCGCGGGAAAAACATTCAGTACTTC
TRBV15	TRBD1	TRBJ2-7	-	CATSRGTGGYYEQYF	TGTGCCACCAGCAGAGGGACAGGGGGTTACTACGAGCAGTACTTC
TRBV4-2	TRBD2	TRBJ2-1	-	CASSQESGGGYNEQFF	TGTGCCAGCAGCCAAGAGAGCGGGGGAGGCTACAATGAGCAGTTCTTC
TRBV10-3	TRBD1	TRBJ2-1	-	CATHPGQGLGEQFF	TGTGCCACACACCCGGGACAGGGGTTGGGGGAGCAGTTCTTC
TRBV4-3	TRBD2	TRBJ2-1	once	CASSQGATSGGGDEQFF	TGCGCCAGCAGCCAAGGCGCGACTAGCGGGGGTGGCGATGAGCAGTTCTTC
TRBV6-5	-	TRBJ1-2	-	CASRNLGGGYGYTF	TGTGCCAGCAGGAACCTCGGGGGAGGCTATGGCTACACCTTC